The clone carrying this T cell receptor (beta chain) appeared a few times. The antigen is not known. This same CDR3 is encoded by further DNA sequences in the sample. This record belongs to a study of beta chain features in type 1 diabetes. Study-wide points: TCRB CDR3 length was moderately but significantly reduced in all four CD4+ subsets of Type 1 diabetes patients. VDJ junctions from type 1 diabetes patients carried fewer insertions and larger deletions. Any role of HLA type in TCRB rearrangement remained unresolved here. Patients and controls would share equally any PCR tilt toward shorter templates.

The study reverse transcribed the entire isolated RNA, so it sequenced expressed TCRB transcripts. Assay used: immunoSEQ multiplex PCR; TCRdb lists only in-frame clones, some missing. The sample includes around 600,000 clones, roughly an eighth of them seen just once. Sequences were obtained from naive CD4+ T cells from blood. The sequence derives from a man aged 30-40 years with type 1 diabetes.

CDR3 sequence: CASSPGAATNEKLFF. The CDR3 DNA follows: TGCGCCAGCAGCCCCGGTGCGGCTACTAATGAAAAACTGTTTTTT. The V gene is TRBV4-3, the J gene TRBJ1-4; D is unclear. Germline values: CDR1 LGHNA, CDR2 YSLEER. The length of the CDR3 is 15 residues. The V end was cut by 4 bases, the J end by 2 bases, with 11 bases between.